The present entry profiles one T cell receptor (beta chain) with its context. This sample is drawn from a study of blood T cell repertoires in COVID-19. Study-level information: Samples representing acute and convalescent COVID-19 were sourced from the United States, Italy and Spain. PBMCs, B-cell-depleted T cells, or T cells provided the cDNA or gDNA that made up the material.

Per the authors' pipeline: Reference gene primer amplification gave nucleated cell count estimates. Generated by immunoSEQ multiplex PCR, the TCRdb table keeps only in-frame clones and is missing some. That table is the source of V, J and clone size, and D and trimming were worked out from the DNA. The sample yields 150,000 to 200,000 clones, about 85% seen once. The CDR3 has 17 amino acids. The receptor was isolated from a human donor with acute or convalescent COVID-19. The donor label of this sample is uncertain. Sequencing used peripheral blood. The chain combines TRBV21-1 with TRBJ1-5. TRBV21-1 is flagged as a pseudogene. CDR3 region: CASSKKLCVLSNQPQHF. CDR3 coding DNA: TGTGCCAGCAGCAAAAAACTATGCGTATTAAGCAATCAGCCCCAGCATTTT.